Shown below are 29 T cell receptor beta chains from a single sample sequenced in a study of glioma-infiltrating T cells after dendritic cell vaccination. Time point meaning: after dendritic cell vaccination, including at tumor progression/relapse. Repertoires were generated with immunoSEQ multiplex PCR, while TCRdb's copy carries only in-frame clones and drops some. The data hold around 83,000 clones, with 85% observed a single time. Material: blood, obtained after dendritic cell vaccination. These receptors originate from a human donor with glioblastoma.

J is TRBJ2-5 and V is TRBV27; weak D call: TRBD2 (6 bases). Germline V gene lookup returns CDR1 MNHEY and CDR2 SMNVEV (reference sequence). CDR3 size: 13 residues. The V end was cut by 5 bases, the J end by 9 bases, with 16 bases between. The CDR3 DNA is TGTGCCAGCAGTCGGAGGGCTCCTGAGGCCCAGTACTTC. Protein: CASSRRAPEAQYF.

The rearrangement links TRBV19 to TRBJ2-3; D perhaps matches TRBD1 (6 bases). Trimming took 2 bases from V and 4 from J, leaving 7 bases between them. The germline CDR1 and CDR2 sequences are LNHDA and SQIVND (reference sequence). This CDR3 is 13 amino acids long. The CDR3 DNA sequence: TGTGCCAGTAGTATAAACAGGGCAGATACGCAGTATTTT. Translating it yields CASSINRADTQYF.

The CDR3 region is CSVAGQGGRTNEKLFF. CDR3 in DNA: TGCAGCGTTGCGGGACAGGGGGGGAGGACTAATGAAAAACTGTTTTTT. The chain carries TRBV29-1 and TRBJ1-4; 11 bases are a match to TRBD1. Germline CDR1 and CDR2: SQVTM and ANQGSEA. V was clipped by 4 bases and J by 2 bases; unmatched bases: 6. The CDR3 is 16 amino acids.

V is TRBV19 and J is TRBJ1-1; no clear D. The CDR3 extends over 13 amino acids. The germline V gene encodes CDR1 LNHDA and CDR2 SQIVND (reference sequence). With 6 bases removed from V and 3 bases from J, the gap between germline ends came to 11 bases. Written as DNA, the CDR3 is TGTGCCAGTAGGAAGACACCGCACACTGAAGCTTTCTTT. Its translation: CASRKTPHTEAFF.

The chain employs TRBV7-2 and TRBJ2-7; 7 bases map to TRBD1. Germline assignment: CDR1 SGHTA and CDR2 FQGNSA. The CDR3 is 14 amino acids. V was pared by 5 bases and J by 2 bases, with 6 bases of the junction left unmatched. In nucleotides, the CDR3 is TGTGCCAGCAGCCCAGGGGGATCTCCCTACGAGCAGTACTTC. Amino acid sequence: CASSPGGSPYEQYF.

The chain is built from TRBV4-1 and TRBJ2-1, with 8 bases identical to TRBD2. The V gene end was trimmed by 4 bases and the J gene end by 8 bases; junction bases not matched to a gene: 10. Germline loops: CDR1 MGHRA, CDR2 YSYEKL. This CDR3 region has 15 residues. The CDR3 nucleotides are TGCGCCAGCAGCCCCCGTGGGGCGGGGGGCTATGAGCAGTTCTTC. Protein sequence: CASSPRGAGGYEQFF.

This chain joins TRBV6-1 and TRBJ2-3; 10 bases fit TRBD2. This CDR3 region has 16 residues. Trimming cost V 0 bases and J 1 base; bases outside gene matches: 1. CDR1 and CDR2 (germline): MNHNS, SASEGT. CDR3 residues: CASSEALAGGTDTQYF. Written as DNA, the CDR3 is TGTGCCAGCAGTGAAGCGCTAGCGGGAGGCACAGATACGCAGTATTTT.

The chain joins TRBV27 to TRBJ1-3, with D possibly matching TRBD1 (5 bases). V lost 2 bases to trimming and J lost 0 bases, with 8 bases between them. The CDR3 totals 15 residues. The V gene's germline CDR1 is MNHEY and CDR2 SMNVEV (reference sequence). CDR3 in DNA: TGTGCCAGCAGTTTAGGGGGGAGCTCTGGAAACACCATATATTTT. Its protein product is CASSLGGSSGNTIYF.

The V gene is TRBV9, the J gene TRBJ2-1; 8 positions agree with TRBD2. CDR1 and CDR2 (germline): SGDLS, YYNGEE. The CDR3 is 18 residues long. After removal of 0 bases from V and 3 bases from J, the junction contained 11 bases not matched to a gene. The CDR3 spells CASSVAPSGTSRYNEQFF. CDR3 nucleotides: TGTGCCAGCAGCGTAGCCCCCTCCGGGACTAGTCGCTACAATGAGCAGTTCTTC.

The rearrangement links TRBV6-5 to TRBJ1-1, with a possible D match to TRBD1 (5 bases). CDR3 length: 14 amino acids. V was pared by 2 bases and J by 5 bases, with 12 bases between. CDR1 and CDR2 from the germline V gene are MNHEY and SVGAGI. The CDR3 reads CASSYDRVRTEAFF. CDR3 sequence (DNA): TGTGCCAGCAGTTACGACAGAGTGAGGACTGAAGCTTTCTTT.

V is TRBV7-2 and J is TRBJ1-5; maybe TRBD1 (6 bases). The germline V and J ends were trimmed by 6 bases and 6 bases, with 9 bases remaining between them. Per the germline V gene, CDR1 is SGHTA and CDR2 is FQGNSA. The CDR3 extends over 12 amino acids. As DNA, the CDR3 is TGTGCCAGCAGGAAGACAGGTCAGCCCCAGCATTTT. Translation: CASRKTGQPQHF.

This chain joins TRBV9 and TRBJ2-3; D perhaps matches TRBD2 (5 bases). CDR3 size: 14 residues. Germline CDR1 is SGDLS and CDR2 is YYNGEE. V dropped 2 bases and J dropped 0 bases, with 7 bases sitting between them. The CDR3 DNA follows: TGTGCCAGCAGCGTGTCGGGGAGCACAGATACGCAGTATTTT. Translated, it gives CASSVSGSTDTQYF.

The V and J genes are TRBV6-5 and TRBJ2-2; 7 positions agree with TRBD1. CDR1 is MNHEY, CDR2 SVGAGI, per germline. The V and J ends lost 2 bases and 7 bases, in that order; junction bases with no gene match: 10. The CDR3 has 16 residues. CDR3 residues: CASSYHGQDWGGELFF. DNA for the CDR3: TGTGCCAGCAGTTACCATGGACAGGATTGGGGCGGGGAGCTGTTTTTT.

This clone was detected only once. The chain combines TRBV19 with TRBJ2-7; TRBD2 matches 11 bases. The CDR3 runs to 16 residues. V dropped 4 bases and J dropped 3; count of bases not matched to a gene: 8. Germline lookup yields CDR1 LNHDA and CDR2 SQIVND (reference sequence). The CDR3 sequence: CASSTGTSGRNYEQYF. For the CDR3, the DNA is TGTGCCAGTAGTACAGGGACTAGCGGACGCAACTACGAGCAGTACTTC.

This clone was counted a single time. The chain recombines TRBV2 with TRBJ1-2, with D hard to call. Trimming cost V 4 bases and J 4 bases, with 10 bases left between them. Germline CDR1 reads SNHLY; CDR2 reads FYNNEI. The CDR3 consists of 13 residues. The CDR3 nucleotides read TGTGCCAGCAGTGTTGGGGAGGCCTATGGCTACACCTTC. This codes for CASSVGEAYGYTF.

DNA for the CDR3: TGTGCCAGCAGTTTAGTGAGGGACACTGAAGCTTTCTTT. It is translated as CASSLVRDTEAFF. The rearrangement joins TRBV27 to TRBJ1-1; D not certain. V was cut by 2 bases and J by 3 bases, with 7 bases left in between. The CDR3 runs to 13 residues. The V gene's germline CDR1 is MNHEY and CDR2 SMNVEV (reference sequence).

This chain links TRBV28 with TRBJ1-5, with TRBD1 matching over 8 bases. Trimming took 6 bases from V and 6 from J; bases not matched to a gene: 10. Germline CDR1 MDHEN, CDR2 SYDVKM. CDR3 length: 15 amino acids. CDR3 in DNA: TGTGCCAGCAGCTCAGGACAGGGTTACCGTCAGCCCCAGCATTTT. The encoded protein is CASSSGQGYRQPQHF.

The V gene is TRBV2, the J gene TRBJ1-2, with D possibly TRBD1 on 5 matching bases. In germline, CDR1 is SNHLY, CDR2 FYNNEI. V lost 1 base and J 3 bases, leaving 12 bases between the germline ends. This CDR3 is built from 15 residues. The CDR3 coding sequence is TGTGCCAGCAGTGAAGGCGGGGGAGATTACTATGGCTACACCTTC. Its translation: CASSEGGGDYYGYTF. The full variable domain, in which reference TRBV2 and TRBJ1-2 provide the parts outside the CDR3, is EPEVTQTPSHQVTQMGQEVILRCVPISNHLYFYWYRQILGQKVEFLVSFYNNEISEKSEIFDDQFSVERPDGSNFTLKIRSTKLEDSAMYFCASSEGGGDYYGYTFGSGTRLTVV.

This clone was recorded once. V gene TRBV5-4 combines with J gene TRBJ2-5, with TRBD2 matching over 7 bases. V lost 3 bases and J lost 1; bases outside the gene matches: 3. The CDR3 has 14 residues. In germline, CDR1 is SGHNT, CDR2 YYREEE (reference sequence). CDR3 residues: CASSSGGTQETQYF. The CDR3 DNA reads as TGTGCCAGCAGCTCGGGGGGTACCCAAGAGACCCAGTACTTC. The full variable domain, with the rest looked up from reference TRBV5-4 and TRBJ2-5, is ETGVTQSPTHLIKTRGQQVTLRCSSQSGHNTVSWYQQALGQGPQFIFQYYREEENGRGNFPPRFSGLQFPNYSSELNVNALELDDSALYLCASSSGGTQETQYFGPGTRLLVL.

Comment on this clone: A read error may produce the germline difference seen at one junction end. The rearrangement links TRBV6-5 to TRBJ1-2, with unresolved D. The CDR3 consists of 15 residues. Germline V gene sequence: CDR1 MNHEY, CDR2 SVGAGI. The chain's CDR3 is CASSFSWQTKYGYTF. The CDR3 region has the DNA TGTGCCAGCAGCTTCTCTTGGCAGACTAAGTATGGCTACACCTTC.

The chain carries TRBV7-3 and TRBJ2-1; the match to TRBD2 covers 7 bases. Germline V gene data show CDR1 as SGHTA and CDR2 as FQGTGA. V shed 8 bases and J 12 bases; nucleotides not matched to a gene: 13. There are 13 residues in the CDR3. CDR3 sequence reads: CASAKGLTGGQFF. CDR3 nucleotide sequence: TGTGCCAGCGCGAAGGGACTAACCGGCGGGCAGTTCTTC.

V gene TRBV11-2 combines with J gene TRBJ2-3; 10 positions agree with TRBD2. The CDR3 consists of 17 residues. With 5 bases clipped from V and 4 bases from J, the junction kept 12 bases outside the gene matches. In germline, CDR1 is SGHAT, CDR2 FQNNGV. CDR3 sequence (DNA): TGTGCCAGCAGCCTCGGGGGAGCGGGGGGGCTCGCAGATACGCAGTATTTT. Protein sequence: CASSLGGAGGLADTQYF.

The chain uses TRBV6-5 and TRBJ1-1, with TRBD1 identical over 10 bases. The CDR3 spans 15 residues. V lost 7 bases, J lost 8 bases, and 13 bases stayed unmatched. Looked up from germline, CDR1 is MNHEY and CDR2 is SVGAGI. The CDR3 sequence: CASTRDRGRALEAFF. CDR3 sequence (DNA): TGTGCCAGCACCCGGGACAGGGGAAGGGCTCTGGAAGCTTTCTTT.

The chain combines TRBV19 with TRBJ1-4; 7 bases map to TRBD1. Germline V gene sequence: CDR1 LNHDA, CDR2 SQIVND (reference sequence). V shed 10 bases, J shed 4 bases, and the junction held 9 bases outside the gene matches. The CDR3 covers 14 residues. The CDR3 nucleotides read TGTGCCACGCCCGAGGGACAGAGTAATGAAAAACTGTTTTTT. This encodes CATPEGQSNEKLFF.

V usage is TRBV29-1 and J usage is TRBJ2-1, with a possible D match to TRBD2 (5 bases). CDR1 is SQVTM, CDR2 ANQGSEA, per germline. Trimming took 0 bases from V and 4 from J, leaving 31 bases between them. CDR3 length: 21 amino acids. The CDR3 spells CSVEDTKAWTPAVAGYNEQFF. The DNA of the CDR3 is TGCAGCGTTGAAGACACGAAGGCCTGGACTCCAGCGGTCGCTGGGTACAATGAGCAGTTCTTC.

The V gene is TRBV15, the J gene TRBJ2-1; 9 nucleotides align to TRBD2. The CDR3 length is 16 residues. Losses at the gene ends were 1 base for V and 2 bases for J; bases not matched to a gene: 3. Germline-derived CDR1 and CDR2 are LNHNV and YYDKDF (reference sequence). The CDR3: CATSRVAGAPYNEQFF. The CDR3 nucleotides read TGTGCCACCAGCAGAGTAGCGGGGGCCCCCTACAATGAGCAGTTCTTC.

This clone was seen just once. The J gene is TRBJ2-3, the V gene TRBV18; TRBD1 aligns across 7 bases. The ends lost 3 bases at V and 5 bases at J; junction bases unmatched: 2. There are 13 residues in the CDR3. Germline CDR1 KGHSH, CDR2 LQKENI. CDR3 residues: CASSPNRGDTQYF. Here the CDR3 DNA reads TGTGCCAGCTCACCGAACAGGGGAGATACGCAGTATTTT.

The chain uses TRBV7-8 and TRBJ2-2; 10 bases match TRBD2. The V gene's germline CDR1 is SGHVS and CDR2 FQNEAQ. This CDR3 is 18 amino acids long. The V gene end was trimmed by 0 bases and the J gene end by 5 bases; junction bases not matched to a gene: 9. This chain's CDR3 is CASSLASSGGAATGELFF. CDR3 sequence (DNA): TGTGCCAGCAGCTTAGCGTCCAGCGGGGGGGCCGCTACCGGGGAGCTGTTTTTT.

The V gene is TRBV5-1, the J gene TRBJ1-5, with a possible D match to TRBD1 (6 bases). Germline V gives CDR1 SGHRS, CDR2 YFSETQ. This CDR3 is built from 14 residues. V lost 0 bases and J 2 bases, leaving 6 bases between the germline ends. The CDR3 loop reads CASSLGGRNQPQHF. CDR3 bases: TGCGCCAGCAGCTTGGGGGGGCGCAATCAGCCCCAGCATTTT.